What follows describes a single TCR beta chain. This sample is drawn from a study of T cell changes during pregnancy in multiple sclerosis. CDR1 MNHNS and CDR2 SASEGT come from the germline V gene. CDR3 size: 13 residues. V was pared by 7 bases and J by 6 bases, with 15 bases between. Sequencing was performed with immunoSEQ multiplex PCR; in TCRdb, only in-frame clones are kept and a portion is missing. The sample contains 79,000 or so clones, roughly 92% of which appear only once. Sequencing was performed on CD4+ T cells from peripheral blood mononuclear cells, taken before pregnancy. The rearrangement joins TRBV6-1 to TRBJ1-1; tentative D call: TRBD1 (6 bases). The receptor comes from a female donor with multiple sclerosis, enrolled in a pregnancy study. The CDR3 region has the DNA TGTGCCAGCATCCTCGAGGGGGGGGCTGAAGCTTTCTTT. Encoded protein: CASILEGGAEAFF.